This is a list of T cell receptor beta chains from one sample in a study of CD8 T cells in ankylosing spondylitis. MiXCR, run by TCRdb on the 5' RACE reads, gives a single entry per CDR3 protein. Here the sample spans approximately 100,000 distinct CDR3 sequences, almost 8.5% being singletons. Sequenced input: blood, either unsorted or a sorted T cell fraction (not recorded which). All receptors derive from a male donor with ankylosing spondylitis or in good health (not recorded which). Each CDR3 is given with its conserved first and last residue. The D gene is left open where the match is weak. Sizes are listed as how often the clone was seen (once, few, many) or a class if it is expanded.

CDR3nt: TGCAGTGCTAGCGCAATCCCAAGGGGGGTCCACAATCAGCCCCAGCATTTT
CDR3aa: CSASAIPRGVHNQPQHF
d_gene: -
v_gene: TRBV20-1
abundance: many
j_gene: TRBJ1-5

CDR3nt: TGCAGTGCCCCATCCCGGGCCTCAAACTCCTACGAGCAGTACTTC
CDR3aa: CSAPSRASNSYEQYF
d_gene: -
v_gene: TRBV20-1
abundance: many
j_gene: TRBJ2-7

CDR3nt: TGTGCCAGCAGCAAAGACGAGCTAGCGCGACAGAAAAGCTACGAGCAGTACTTC
CDR3aa: CASSKDELARQKSYEQYF
d_gene: -
v_gene: TRBV21-1
abundance: many
j_gene: TRBJ2-7

CDR3nt: TGTGCCAGCTCGGAGGGACAGGGTACGTATAGCAATCAGCCCCAGCATTTT
CDR3aa: CASSEGQGTYSNQPQHF
d_gene: TRBD1
v_gene: TRBV18
abundance: many
j_gene: TRBJ1-5

CDR3nt: TGTGCTAGTCTAACGACTGTTTTGACTAGCGGAAGTTACGAGCAGTACTTC
CDR3aa: CASLTTVLTSGSYEQYF
d_gene: TRBD2
v_gene: TRBV12-5
abundance: many
j_gene: TRBJ2-7

CDR3nt: TGTGCCAGCAGCTTAGGAGCCGGGCCCTACAATGAGCAGTTCTTC
CDR3aa: CASSLGAGPYNEQFF
d_gene: -
v_gene: TRBV7-3
abundance: many
j_gene: TRBJ2-1

CDR3nt: TGTGCCAGCAGCTTTACAGAGAACACTGAAGCTTTCTTT
CDR3aa: CASSFTENTEAFF
d_gene: -
v_gene: TRBV12-3/TRBV12-4
abundance: many
j_gene: TRBJ1-1

CDR3nt: TGTGCCAGCAGTCAGGGACTAGCGGGAGAGGAGCAGTTCTTC
CDR3aa: CASSQGLAGEEQFF
d_gene: TRBD2
v_gene: TRBV11-3
abundance: once
j_gene: TRBJ2-1

CDR3nt: TGTGCCAGCAGGAGGGGGAGGACTGAAAAACTGTTTTTT
CDR3aa: CASRRGRTEKLFF
d_gene: -
v_gene: TRBV11-2
abundance: many
j_gene: TRBJ1-4

CDR3nt: TGCAGTGCTACTGAGGGGGGGACCTACGAGCAGTACTTC
CDR3aa: CSATEGGTYEQYF
d_gene: -
v_gene: TRBV20-1
abundance: many
j_gene: TRBJ2-7

CDR3nt: TGTGCCAGCAGCCCAGGGTTGCAGCAGTACTTC
CDR3aa: CASSPGLQQYF
d_gene: -
v_gene: TRBV12-3/TRBV12-4
abundance: many
j_gene: TRBJ2-7

CDR3nt: TGTGCCAGTAGTATTCCCGTTAATAGCAATCAGCCCCAGCATTTT
CDR3aa: CASSIPVNSNQPQHF
d_gene: -
v_gene: TRBV19
abundance: many
j_gene: TRBJ1-5

CDR3nt: TGTGCCAGCAGCTCAACCAGCGGGAGACACACAGATACGCAGTATTTT
CDR3aa: CASSSTSGRHTDTQYF
d_gene: TRBD2
v_gene: TRBV11-2
abundance: many
j_gene: TRBJ2-3